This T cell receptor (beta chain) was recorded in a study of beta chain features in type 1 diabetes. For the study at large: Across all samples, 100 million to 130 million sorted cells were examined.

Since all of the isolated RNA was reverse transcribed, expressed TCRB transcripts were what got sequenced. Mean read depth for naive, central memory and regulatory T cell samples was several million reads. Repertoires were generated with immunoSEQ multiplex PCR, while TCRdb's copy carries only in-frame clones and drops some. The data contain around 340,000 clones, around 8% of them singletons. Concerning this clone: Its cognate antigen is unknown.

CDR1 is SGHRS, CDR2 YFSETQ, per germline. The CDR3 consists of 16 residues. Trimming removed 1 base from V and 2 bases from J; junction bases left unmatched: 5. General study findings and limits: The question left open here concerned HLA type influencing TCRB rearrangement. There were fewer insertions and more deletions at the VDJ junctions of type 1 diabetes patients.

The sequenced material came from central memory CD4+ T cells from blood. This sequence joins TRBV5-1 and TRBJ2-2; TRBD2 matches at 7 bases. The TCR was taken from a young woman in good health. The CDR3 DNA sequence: TGCGCCAGCAGCTTGAGGGCTAGCGGTAACACCGGGGAGCTGTTTTTT. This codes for CASSLRASGNTGELFF.